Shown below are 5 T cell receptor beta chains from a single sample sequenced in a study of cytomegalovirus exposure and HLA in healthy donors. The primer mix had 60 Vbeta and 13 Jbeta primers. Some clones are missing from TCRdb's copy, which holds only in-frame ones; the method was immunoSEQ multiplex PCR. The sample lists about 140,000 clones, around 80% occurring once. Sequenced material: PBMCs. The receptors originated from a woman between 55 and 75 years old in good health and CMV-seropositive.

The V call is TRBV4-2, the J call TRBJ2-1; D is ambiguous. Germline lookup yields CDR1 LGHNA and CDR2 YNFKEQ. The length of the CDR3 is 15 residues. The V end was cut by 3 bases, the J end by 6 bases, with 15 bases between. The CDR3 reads CASSQEDSALNEQFF. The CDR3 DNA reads TGTGCCAGCAGCCAGGAAGACTCTGCTCTCAATGAGCAGTTCTTC.

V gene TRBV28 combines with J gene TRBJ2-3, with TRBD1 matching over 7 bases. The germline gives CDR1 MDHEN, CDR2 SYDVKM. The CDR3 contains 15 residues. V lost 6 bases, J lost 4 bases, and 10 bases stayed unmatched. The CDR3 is CASSDRAPLSDTQYF. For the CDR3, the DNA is TGTGCCAGCAGCGACAGGGCCCCTCTATCAGATACGCAGTATTTT.

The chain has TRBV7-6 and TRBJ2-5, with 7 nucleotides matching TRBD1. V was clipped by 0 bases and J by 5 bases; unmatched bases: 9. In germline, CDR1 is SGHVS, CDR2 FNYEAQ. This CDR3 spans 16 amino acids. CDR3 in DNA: TGTGCCAGCAGCTTAGCGGTATCAGGGGGTGGGGAGACCCAGTACTTC. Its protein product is CASSLAVSGGGETQYF.

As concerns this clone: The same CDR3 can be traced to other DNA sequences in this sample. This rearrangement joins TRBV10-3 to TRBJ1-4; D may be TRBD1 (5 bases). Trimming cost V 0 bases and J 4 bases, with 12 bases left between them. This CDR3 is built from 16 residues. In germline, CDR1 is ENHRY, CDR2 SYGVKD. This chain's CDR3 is CAISESVGQGNEKLFF. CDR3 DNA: TGTGCCATCAGTGAGTCGGTTGGGCAGGGTAATGAAAAACTGTTTTTT.

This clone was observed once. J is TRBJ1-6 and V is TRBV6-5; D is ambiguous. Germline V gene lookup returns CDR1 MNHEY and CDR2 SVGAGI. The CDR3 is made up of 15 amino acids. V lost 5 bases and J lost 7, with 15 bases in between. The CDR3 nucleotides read TGTGCCAGCAGTCTACTGCCAGACACAAATTCACCCCTCCACTTT. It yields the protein CASSLLPDTNSPLHF.